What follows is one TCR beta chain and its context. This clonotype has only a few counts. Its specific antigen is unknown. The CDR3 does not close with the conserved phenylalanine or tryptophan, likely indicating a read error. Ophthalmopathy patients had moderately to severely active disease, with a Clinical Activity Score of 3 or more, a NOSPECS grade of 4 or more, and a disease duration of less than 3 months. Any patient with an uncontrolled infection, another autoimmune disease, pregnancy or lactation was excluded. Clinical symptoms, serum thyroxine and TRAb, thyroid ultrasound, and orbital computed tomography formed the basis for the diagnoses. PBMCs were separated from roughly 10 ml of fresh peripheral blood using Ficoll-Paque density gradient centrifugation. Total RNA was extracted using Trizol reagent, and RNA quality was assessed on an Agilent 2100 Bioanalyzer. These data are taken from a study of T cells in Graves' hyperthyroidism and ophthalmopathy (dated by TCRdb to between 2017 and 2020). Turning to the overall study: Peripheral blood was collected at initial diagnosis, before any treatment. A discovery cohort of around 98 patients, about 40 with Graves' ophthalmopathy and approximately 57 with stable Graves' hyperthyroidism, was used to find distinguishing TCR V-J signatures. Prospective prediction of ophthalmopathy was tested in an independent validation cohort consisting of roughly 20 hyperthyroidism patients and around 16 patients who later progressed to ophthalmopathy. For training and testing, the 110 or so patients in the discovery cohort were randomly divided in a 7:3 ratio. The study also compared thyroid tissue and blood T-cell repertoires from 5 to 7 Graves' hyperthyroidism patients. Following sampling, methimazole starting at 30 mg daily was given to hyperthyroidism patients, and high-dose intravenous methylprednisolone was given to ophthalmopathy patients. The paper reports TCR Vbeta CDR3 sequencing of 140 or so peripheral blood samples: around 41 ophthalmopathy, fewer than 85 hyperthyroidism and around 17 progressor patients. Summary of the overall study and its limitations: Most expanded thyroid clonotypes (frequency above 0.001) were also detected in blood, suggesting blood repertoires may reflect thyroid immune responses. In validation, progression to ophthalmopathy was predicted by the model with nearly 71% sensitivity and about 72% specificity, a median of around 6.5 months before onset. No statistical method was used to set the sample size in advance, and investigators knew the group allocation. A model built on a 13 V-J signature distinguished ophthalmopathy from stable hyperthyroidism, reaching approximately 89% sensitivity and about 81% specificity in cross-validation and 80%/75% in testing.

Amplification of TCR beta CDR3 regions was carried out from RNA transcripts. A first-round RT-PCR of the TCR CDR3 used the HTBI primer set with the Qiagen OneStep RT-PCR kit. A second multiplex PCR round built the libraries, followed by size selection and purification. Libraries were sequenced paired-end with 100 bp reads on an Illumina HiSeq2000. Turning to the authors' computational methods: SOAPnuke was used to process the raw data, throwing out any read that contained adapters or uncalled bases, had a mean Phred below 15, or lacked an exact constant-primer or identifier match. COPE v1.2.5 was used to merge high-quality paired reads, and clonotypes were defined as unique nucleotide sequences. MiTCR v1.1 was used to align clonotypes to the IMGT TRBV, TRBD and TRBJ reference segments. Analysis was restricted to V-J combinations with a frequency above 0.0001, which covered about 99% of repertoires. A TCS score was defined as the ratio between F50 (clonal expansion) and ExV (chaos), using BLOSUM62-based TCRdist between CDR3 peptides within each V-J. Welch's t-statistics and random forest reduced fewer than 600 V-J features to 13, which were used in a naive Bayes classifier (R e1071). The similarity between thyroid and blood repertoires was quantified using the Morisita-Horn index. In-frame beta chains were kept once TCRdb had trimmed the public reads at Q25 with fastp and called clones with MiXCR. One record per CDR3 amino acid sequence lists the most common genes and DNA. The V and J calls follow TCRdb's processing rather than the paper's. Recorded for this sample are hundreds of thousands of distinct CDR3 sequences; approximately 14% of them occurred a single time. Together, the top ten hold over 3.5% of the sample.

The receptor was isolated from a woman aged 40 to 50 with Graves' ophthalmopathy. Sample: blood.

The DNA sequence is as follows: TGTGCCAGCAGTCCGCGGGACACTGAAGCTTTCCTT. This gives the protein CASSPRDTEAFL. This sequence uses TRBV12-3 or TRBV12-4 and TRBJ1-1; no D gene is confidently identified. Trimming takes 5 bases from V and 3 bases from J, and the germline ends sit 7 bases apart. The CDR3 contains 12 residues when both ends are counted. The sequence is cut down to CDR3 DNA, 36 bases in frame from base 1.